The rows below give T cell receptor beta chains drawn from one sample of a study of blood T cells in healthy people across ages. TCRdb re-called the 5' RACE reads with MiXCR, one entry per CDR3 protein. Here the sample spans 1.5 million to 2 million distinct CDR3 sequences, around half being singletons. Sequencing was carried out using blood. The receptor source for this set is a woman in her 40s in good health. Both conserved end residues are part of each CDR3. The D gene is left open where the match is weak. Expanded clones are given a class, and other clones once, few, many or no size at all.

abundance | d_gene | j_gene | len | v_gene | CDR3aa | CDR3nt
NA | NA | TRBJ1-2 | 15 | TRBV7-2 | CASRSKQGVFYGYTF | TGTGCCAGCAGATCTAAACAGGGAGTTTTCTATGGCTACACCTTC
NA | TRBD2 | TRBJ2-5 | 16 | TRBV12-3/TRBV12-4 | CASSITSGGAEETQYF | TGTGCCAGCAGTATCACTAGCGGGGGGGCCGAAGAGACCCAGTACTTC
few | TRBD1 | TRBJ2-7 | 15 | TRBV6-5 | CASSIVGTGSYEQYF | TGTGCCAGCAGTATAGTCGGGACAGGCTCCTACGAGCAGTACTTC
few | NA | TRBJ2-7 | 18 | TRBV4-2 | CASSQDADRRKLSYEQYF | TGTGCCAGCAGCCAAGACGCGGACCGCCGAAAACTTTCCTACGAGCAGTACTTC
NA | NA | TRBJ2-3 | 13 | TRBV6-5 | CAISYGFGDTQYF | TGTGCCATCAGTTATGGTTTCGGGGATACGCAGTATTTT
once | NA | TRBJ2-3 | 13 | TRBV5-1 | CASRGRVTDTQYF | TGCGCCAGCCGGGGCAGGGTAACAGATACGCAGTATTTT
few | TRBD1 | TRBJ2-7 | 14 | TRBV28 | CASRYDRGSYEQYF | TGTGCCAGCAGATACGACAGGGGTTCCTACGAGCAGTACTTC
few | TRBD1 | TRBJ2-1 | 15 | TRBV11-1 | CASRGDRVSYNEQFF | TGTGCCAGCAGAGGAGACAGGGTATCGTACAATGAGCAGTTCTTC
few | NA | TRBJ2-5 | 14 | TRBV5-1 | CASSLQSPGETQYF | TGCGCCAGCAGCTTGCAAAGTCCAGGGGAGACCCAGTACTTC
NA | TRBD1 | TRBJ2-4 | 16 | TRBV5-1 | CASSLVEGAAKNIQYF | TGCGCCAGCAGCTTGGTAGAGGGGGCGGCCAAAAACATTCAGTACTTC
NA | TRBD1 | TRBJ2-2 | 16 | TRBV9 | CASSAGDRGRGGELFF | TGTGCCAGCAGCGCAGGGGACAGGGGGCGCGGCGGGGAGCTGTTTTTT
NA | NA | TRBJ1-2 | 11 | TRBV12-3/TRBV12-4 | CASWGGRRYTF | TGTGCCAGTTGGGGGGGTAGGCGCTACACCTTC
few | NA | TRBJ2-4 | 15 | TRBV10-1 | CASSDVLGDKNIQYF | TGCGCCAGCAGTGATGTGCTAGGAGACAAAAACATTCAGTACTTC
few | TRBD2 | TRBJ2-1 | 16 | TRBV19 | CASSSSGGVAYNEQFF | TGTGCCAGTAGTAGTTCTGGGGGGGTCGCCTACAATGAGCAGTTCTTC
NA | NA | TRBJ2-3 | 15 | TRBV6-1 | CASSSGTLSTDTQYF | TGTGCCAGCAGTTCCGGGACACTCAGCACAGATACGCAGTATTTT
NA | TRBD2 | TRBJ2-1 | 13 | TRBV11-2 | CASASGSYNEQFF | TGTGCCAGCGCTAGCGGGTCCTACAATGAGCAGTTCTTC
NA | NA | TRBJ2-3 | 12 | TRBV6-2/TRBV6-3 | CASSQSAGTQYF | TGTGCCAGCAGTCAGAGTGCTGGTACGCAGTATTTT
few | NA | TRBJ2-7 | 15 | TRBV7-2 | CASTMDGGLRDEQYF | TGTGCCAGCACTATGGACGGAGGTCTTCGGGACGAGCAGTACTTC
NA | TRBD2 | TRBJ2-3 | 17 | TRBV28 | CASSPGRTSGGTDTQYF | TGTGCCAGCAGTCCCGGCCGGACTAGCGGGGGCACAGATACGCAGTATTTT
NA | TRBD1 | TRBJ1-4 | 16 | TRBV5-1 | CASSWTGTGKGEKLFF | TGCGCCAGCAGCTGGACCGGGACAGGGAAAGGGGAAAAACTGTTTTTT
few | NA | TRBJ1-1 | 14 | TRBV10-3 | CAIRRGRGDTEAFF | TGTGCCATCAGAAGAGGGCGAGGGGACACTGAAGCTTTCTTT
few | NA | TRBJ2-1 | 14 | TRBV7-9 | CASSTGLTYNEQFF | TGTGCCAGCTCGACAGGCCTTACCTACAATGAGCAGTTCTTC
NA | NA | TRBJ1-2 | 14 | TRBV6-5 | CASSKTVTSYGYTF | TGTGCCAGCAGTAAAACGGTCACGAGCTATGGCTACACCTTC
few | TRBD1 | TRBJ2-3 | 13 | TRBV2 | CATGQGVTDTQYF | TGTGCCACCGGACAGGGGGTCACAGATACGCAGTATTTT
few | NA | TRBJ2-5 | 11 | TRBV5-1 | CASSSERTQYF | TGCGCCAGCAGCTCCGAGAGGACCCAGTACTTC
NA | NA | TRBJ2-1 | 14 | TRBV16 | CASSQGPAYNEQFF | TGTGCCAGCAGCCAGGGACCCGCATACAATGAGCAGTTCTTC
NA | TRBD2 | TRBJ2-7 | 14 | TRBV20-1 | CSASLTSGYYEQYF | TGCAGTGCTAGTTTGACTAGCGGGTACTACGAGCAGTACTTC
NA | NA | TRBJ1-2 | 13 | TRBV20-1 | CSARPAGDTIYTF | TGCAGTGCTAGACCCGCCGGGGACACCATCTACACCTTC
NA | NA | TRBJ2-1 | 11 | TRBV12-3/TRBV12-4 | CASTHLNEQFF | TGTGCCAGCACTCACCTAAATGAGCAGTTCTTC
NA | NA | TRBJ2-7 | 12 | TRBV20-1 | CSAWGDSYEQYF | TGCAGTGCTTGGGGGGACTCCTACGAGCAGTACTTC
NA | TRBD1 | TRBJ1-6 | 10 | TRBV20-1 | CSADRGSLHF | TGCAGTGCTGACAGGGGATCCCTCCACTTT
once | NA | TRBJ2-3 | 14 | TRBV4-2 | CASSQRRVADTQYF | TGTGCCAGCAGCCAACGGAGGGTGGCAGATACGCAGTATTTT
NA | NA | TRBJ1-4 | 17 | TRBV4-1 | CASSQVTVEATNEKLFF | TGCGCCAGCAGCCAAGTCACAGTAGAGGCAACTAATGAAAAACTGTTTTTT
NA | NA | TRBJ1-6 | 17 | TRBV4-1 | CASSQEPDPRWESPLHF | TGCGCCAGCAGCCAAGAGCCGGACCCTAGGTGGGAGTCACCCCTCCACTTT
NA | TRBD2 | TRBJ2-1 | 15 | TRBV6-2/TRBV6-3 | CASEVTSEAYNEQFF | TGTGCCAGCGAGGTCACTAGCGAGGCCTACAATGAGCAGTTCTTC
NA | TRBD2 | TRBJ2-4 | 13 | TRBV3-1 | CASSRLAESIQYF | TGTGCCAGCAGCCGACTAGCGGAAAGCATTCAGTACTTC
NA | TRBD1 | TRBJ2-1 | 15 | TRBV5-1 | CASRWTGSSYNEQFF | TGCGCCAGCAGGTGGACAGGGAGCTCCTACAATGAGCAGTTCTTC
NA | TRBD1 | TRBJ2-5 | 13 | TRBV2 | CASAQGWQETQYF | TGTGCCAGTGCACAGGGGTGGCAAGAGACCCAGTACTTC
NA | TRBD1 | TRBJ2-1 | 16 | TRBV6-2/TRBV6-3 | CTSSYSRQGRLNEQFF | TGTACCAGCAGTTACTCTCGACAGGGTCGCCTAAATGAGCAGTTCTTC
NA | NA | TRBJ2-1 | 15 | TRBV5-6 | CASSRPWESTNEQFF | TGTGCCAGCAGCCGGCCCTGGGAGTCAACCAATGAGCAGTTCTTC
NA | NA | TRBJ2-7 | 14 | TRBV20-1 | CSAADTSNSYEQYF | TGCAGTGCTGCGGACACAAGCAACTCCTACGAGCAGTACTTC
NA | TRBD1 | TRBJ1-2 | 15 | TRBV7-9 | CASEGVNRGVYGYTF | TGTGCCAGCGAGGGAGTGAACAGGGGGGTCTATGGCTACACCTTC
once | NA | TRBJ1-2 | 15 | TRBV28 | CASSLGSLGIVGYTF | TGTGCCAGCAGTTTAGGTTCCTTGGGTATAGTTGGCTACACCTTC
few | NA | TRBJ2-1 | 15 | TRBV28 | CASSFPSSMNNEQFF | TGTGCCAGCAGTTTCCCTTCCTCTATGAACAATGAGCAGTTCTTC
many | TRBD2 | TRBJ2-7 | 14 | TRBV6-6 | CASRSGGRSYEQYF | TGTGCCAGCCGGAGCGGGGGGAGGTCCTACGAGCAGTACTTC
few | NA | TRBJ1-5 | 14 | TRBV20-1 | CSARDRTPGQPQHF | TGCAGTGCTAGAGATCGAACACCGGGTCAGCCCCAGCATTTT
once | TRBD2 | TRBJ2-3 | 17 | TRBV7-2 | CASSPRTSGGRADTQYF | TGTGCCAGCAGCCCACGGACTAGCGGGGGGAGGGCAGATACGCAGTATTTT
NA | NA | TRBJ2-1 | 15 | TRBV7-2 | CASSLDWSRGREQFF | TGTGCCAGCAGCTTAGACTGGAGTAGAGGACGGGAGCAGTTCTTC
NA | NA | TRBJ2-1 | 16 | TRBV4-3 | CASSQAGTGGLGEQFF | TGCGCCAGCAGCCAGGCCGGGACTGGGGGTTTAGGTGAGCAGTTCTTC
NA | NA | TRBJ1-5 | 12 | TRBV6-6 | CASSYVREPQHF | TGTGCCAGCAGTTACGTAAGAGAGCCCCAGCATTTT
NA | NA | TRBJ2-3 | 15 | TRBV20-1 | CSARDLAVSTDTQYF | TGCAGTGCTAGAGATCTGGCGGTTAGCACAGATACGCAGTATTTT
few | NA | TRBJ2-7 | 12 | TRBV28 | CASKAVSYEQYF | TGTGCCAGCAAGGCAGTTTCCTACGAGCAGTACTTC
NA | NA | TRBJ2-3 | 17 | TRBV13 | CASSLARTTGRTDTQYF | TGTGCCAGCAGCCTCGCGAGAACGACAGGCCGCACAGATACGCAGTATTTT
NA | NA | TRBJ2-4 | 14 | TRBV7-2 | CASSLKGVENIQYF | TGTGCCAGCAGCTTAAAGGGAGTGGAAAACATTCAGTACTTC
NA | TRBD1 | TRBJ1-2 | 15 | TRBV4-3 | CASSQEDRAVYGYTF | TGCGCCAGCAGTCAAGAGGACAGGGCTGTCTATGGCTACACCTTC
NA | TRBD2 | TRBJ2-1 | 16 | TRBV6-5 | CASSYPPTSGVGEQFF | TGTGCCAGCAGTTACCCACCGACTAGCGGGGTGGGTGAGCAGTTCTTC
NA | NA | TRBJ1-1 | 13 | TRBV7-9 | CASSLEALAEAFF | TGTGCCAGCAGCTTAGAGGCGTTAGCTGAAGCTTTCTTT